Listed here are 14 T cell receptor beta chains from one sample, sequenced in a study of blood T cell repertoires in COVID-19. The repertoire was sequenced with immunoSEQ multiplex PCR; TCRdb's copy has only in-frame clones and lacks some. The sample carries some 300,000 clones, approximately 88% recorded once. The sample was peripheral blood. All receptors derive from a woman in her 30s who had recovered from COVID-19.

This chain links TRBV6-2 or TRBV6-3 with TRBJ2-7, with D possibly TRBD1 on 5 matching bases. The CDR3 spans 12 residues. Germline-derived CDR1 and CDR2 are MNHEY and SVGEGT. V lost 5 bases, J lost 3 bases, and 8 bases lay in between. The CDR3 reads CASSTTVYEQYF. The CDR3 region has the DNA TGTGCCAGCAGTACGACAGTCTACGAGCAGTACTTC.

This clone showed up just once. The J gene is TRBJ2-4, the V gene TRBV10-3, with D possibly being TRBD2 (7 bases). Trimming stripped 6 bases from V and 2 bases from J, with 20 bases between. CDR3 length: 17 amino acids. Germline lookup yields CDR1 ENHRY and CDR2 SYGVKD. CDR3 in amino acids: CAISDRTSAGSKNIQYF. CDR3 nucleotide sequence: TGTGCCATCAGCGACAGGACTTCAGCGGGGTCCAAAAACATTCAGTACTTC.

In DNA form, the CDR3 reads TGTGCCAGCAGGGATCGGGACAGGGCCTACGAGCAGTACTTC. Translating it yields CASRDRDRAYEQYF. The chain has TRBV27 and TRBJ2-7; the match to TRBD1 covers 9 bases. The CDR3 sequence is 14 residues long. The V gene's germline CDR1 is MNHEY and CDR2 SMNVEV (reference sequence). The trim removed 6 bases at V and 2 bases at J, leaving 5 bases unmatched.

This clone was detected once. In nucleotides, the CDR3 is TGTGCCAGCTCACCACCGGACAGGCCGAACACTGAAGCTTTCTTT. Translating it yields CASSPPDRPNTEAFF. J is TRBJ1-1 and V is TRBV18, with 7 bases that match TRBD1. CDR1 KGHSH and CDR2 LQKENI come from the germline V gene. The CDR3 spans 15 residues. With 0 bases clipped from V and 1 base from J, the junction kept 2 bases outside the gene matches.

This clone showed up just once. This same CDR3 is encoded by further DNA sequences in the sample. This chain joins TRBV19 and TRBJ2-7, with 10 bases identical to TRBD2. The CDR3 covers 14 residues. Germline V CDR1 and CDR2: LNHDA, SQIVND (reference sequence). V shed 3 bases, J shed 2 bases, and the junction held 1 base outside the gene matches. CDR3 residues: CASSISGGTYEQYF. DNA for the CDR3: TGTGCCAGTAGTATTAGCGGGGGGACCTACGAGCAGTACTTC.

This chain uses TRBV2 with TRBJ1-2, with 9 bases lining up with TRBD1. V was pared by 5 bases and J by 7 bases, with 11 bases of the junction left unmatched. This CDR3 spans 15 amino acids. From germline, CDR1 is SNHLY and CDR2 FYNNEI. The CDR3 loop is CASSYAGQGKSGYTF. The CDR3 nucleotides are TGTGCCAGCAGTTACGCGGGACAGGGTAAGAGTGGCTACACCTTC.

The chain recombines TRBV28 with TRBJ1-5; unclear D gene. V lost 2 bases and J 5 bases, leaving 16 bases between the germline ends. Germline CDR1 and CDR2: MDHEN and SYDVKM. The length of the CDR3 is 16 residues. CDR3 in DNA: TGTGCCAGCAGTTTACGACCTGACCGGGAGGATCAGCCCCAGCATTTT. It specifies CASSLRPDREDQPQHF. Based on the CDR3 plus reference TRBV28 and TRBJ1-5, the full variable domain is DVKVTQSSRYLVKRTGEKVFLECVQDMDHENMFWYRQDPGLGLRLIYFSYDVKMKEKGDIPEGYSVSREKKERFSLILESASTNQTSMYLCASSLRPDREDQPQHFGDGTRLSIL.

V and J are TRBV20-1 and TRBJ2-5, with TRBD2 matching over 9 bases. The germline V gene has CDR1 DFQATT and CDR2 SNEGSKA (reference sequence). The CDR3 contains 15 residues. J was trimmed by 5 bases and V by 3 bases; bases with no gene match: 10. CDR3 in amino acids: CSASGSAGGGETQYF. The DNA of the CDR3 is TGCAGTGCTAGTGGCTCAGCGGGGGGTGGGGAGACCCAGTACTTC.

This chain links TRBV30 with TRBJ2-1; D possibly corresponds to TRBD1 (5 bases). CDR1 and CDR2 from the germline V gene are GTSNPN and SVGIG (reference sequence). V lost 4 bases and J 5 bases, leaving 15 bases between the germline ends. The CDR3 length is 14 residues. The CDR3 reads CAWTKSGSHNEQFF. The CDR3 nucleotides read TGTGCCTGGACTAAGTCAGGGTCGCACAATGAGCAGTTCTTC.

The rearrangement joins TRBV9 to TRBJ2-2; no definite D call. This CDR3 is 14 amino acids long. Per the germline V gene, CDR1 is SGDLS and CDR2 is YYNGEE. Deletions cut 0 bases from V and 1 base from J, with 4 bases between. In nucleotides, the CDR3 is TGTGCCAGCAGCGTAGTTCTGAACACCGGGGAGCTGTTTTTT. Translated, it gives CASSVVLNTGELFF.

The chain's CDR3 is CAIRIRTTGVLDGYTF. The CDR3 coding sequence is TGTGCCATCAGGATAAGGACGACAGGGGTATTGGATGGCTACACCTTC. V usage is TRBV10-3 and J usage is TRBJ1-2; 8 bases match TRBD1. The CDR3 has 16 amino acids. CDR1 is ENHRY, CDR2 SYGVKD, per germline. The V segment lost 6 bases and the J segment 6 bases; nucleotides outside the gene matches: 15.

The chain is built from TRBV2 and TRBJ2-3, with TRBD2 identical over 14 bases. Trimming removed 6 bases from V and 4 bases from J; junction bases left unmatched: 6. The CDR3 extends over 16 amino acids. Germline values: CDR1 SNHLY, CDR2 FYNNEI. The CDR3 nucleotides are TGTGCCAGCAGGGTGACTAGCGGGGGGGCCCCAGATACGCAGTATTTT. This translates into CASRVTSGGAPDTQYF.

This chain joins TRBV4-1 and TRBJ1-1, with D perhaps matching TRBD1 (5 bases). V shed 4 bases and J shed 4 bases, with 13 bases lying between them. Looked up from germline, CDR1 is MGHRA and CDR2 is YSYEKL. The CDR3 is made up of 14 amino acids. This CDR3 reads CASSPTGEGTEAFF. Written as DNA, the CDR3 is TGCGCCAGCAGCCCCACGGGGGAGGGCACTGAAGCTTTCTTT.

The rearrangement links TRBV9 to TRBJ1-1; 7 bases line up with TRBD1. This CDR3 comprises 13 residues. CDR1 and CDR2 (germline): SGDLS, YYNGEE. The trim removed 1 base at V and 4 bases at J, leaving 1 base unmatched. CDR3 amino acids: CASSVTGATEAFF. Written as DNA, the CDR3 is TGTGCCAGCAGCGTAACAGGGGCCACTGAAGCTTTCTTT.